These 3 T cell receptor beta chains originate from one sample sequenced in a study of cytomegalovirus exposure and HLA in healthy donors. PCR primers comprised 60 Vbeta and 13 Jbeta primers. The protocol was immunoSEQ multiplex PCR, while the TCRdb copy is restricted to in-frame clones and leaves out a portion. Among about 140,000 clones listed, approximately 82% were seen once. The specimen sequenced was PBMCs. Receptors originate from a man aged 25 to 40 in good health and CMV-seropositive.

The chain employs TRBV5-1 and TRBJ2-7; possible D gene TRBD1, 6 bases. The CDR3 covers 16 residues. Germline V CDR1 and CDR2: SGHRS, YFSETQ. Deletions cut 3 bases from V and 5 bases from J, with 21 bases between. The CDR3 region is CASSSAEAGVLHEQYF. The CDR3 region has the DNA TGCGCCAGCAGCTCGGCAGAGGCAGGGGTTCTCCACGAGCAGTACTTC.

V gene TRBV29-1 combines with J gene TRBJ1-2, with a weak D call TRBD1 (5 bases). The CDR3 is 14 amino acids. Trimming took off 4 bases at V and 6 bases at J, with 18 bases between the two ends. In germline, CDR1 is SQVTM, CDR2 ANQGSEA. Here the CDR3 reads CSVGSAGSADGYTF. CDR3 nucleotide sequence: TGCAGCGTTGGATCGGCAGGGTCTGCGGATGGCTACACCTTC.

The J gene is TRBJ1-5, the V gene TRBV7-9; D gene ambiguous. Per germline, CDR1 SEHNR and CDR2 FQNEAQ (reference sequence). This CDR3 region has 15 residues. Trimming took 1 base from V and 6 from J, leaving 13 bases between them. The CDR3 loop reads CASSLGNTVGQPQHF. In nucleotides, the CDR3 is TGTGCCAGCAGCTTAGGTAATACAGTTGGTCAGCCCCAGCATTTT.